This T cell receptor (beta chain) was obtained from a study of T cell responses to AZD1222 COVID-19 vaccine. On the study more broadly: Combined were second doses at about 4 or about 12 weeks. Study findings and constraints: The study found vaccine-associated CD4 TCRs spanning spike, dominant at 160-218 and 743-854. Clonal diversity may have been underestimated in mostly white British donors.

Some clones are missing from TCRdb's copy, which holds only in-frame ones; the method was immunoSEQ multiplex PCR. The data contain more than 80,000 clones, 75% to 90% of them singletons. Comment on this clone: What it binds is not known.

Germline V lookup: CDR1 MGHRA, CDR2 YSYEKL. The CDR3 loop spans 15 amino acids. V gave up 6 bases and J gave up 0 bases; unmatched junction bases: 5. Sequences were derived from peripheral blood, sampled on day 0 of AZD1222 vaccination. This receptor was identified in an adult in good health. The rearrangement joins TRBV4-1 to TRBJ1-5; 7 bases are a match to TRBD1. This CDR3 is CASSSGQDSNQPQHF. CDR3 DNA: TGCGCCAGCAGTTCCGGACAGGATAGCAATCAGCCCCAGCATTTT.